This TCR beta chain was captured by sequencing in a study of OX40 agonist ivuxolimab in advanced cancers. CDR3 length: 14 amino acids. V was shortened by 6 bases and J by 2 bases, with 14 bases between the two germline ends. The germline CDR1 and CDR2 sequences are MNHEY and SVGAGI. Only in-frame clones appear in the TCRdb table, and some are missing; sequencing was by immunoSEQ multiplex PCR. The table lists about 60,000 clones, about 90% of them singletons. The TCR was taken from an adult with an advanced solid tumor such as melanoma, head and neck, liver or kidney cancer. The chain joins TRBV6-5 to TRBJ2-7; maybe TRBD2 (6 bases). The source material was CD4+ or CD8+ T cells sorted from blood, sampled in a trial of the OX40 agonist ivuxolimab. The CDR3 DNA reads TGTGCCAGCAGAGTGCACGCGGGGCCCTACGAGCAGTACTTC. Its protein is CASRVHAGPYEQYF.